This paragraph reports one T cell receptor beta chain. This entry belongs to a study of blood T cell repertoires in COVID-19. Overall study: Spain, Italy and the United States supplied samples that represented acute and convalescent COVID-19. Sources were T cells, B-cell-depleted T cells, or PBMCs; the material itself was cDNA or gDNA.

V shed 3 bases, J shed 3 bases, and the junction held 3 bases outside the gene matches. CDR1 and CDR2 from the germline V gene are SEHNR and FQNEAQ (reference sequence). This CDR3 comprises 14 residues. Authors' methods: Reference gene primer amplification gave estimated nucleated cell counts. Here immunoSEQ multiplex PCR was the method, and the copy in TCRdb shows in-frame clones only, minus some. V and J calls and clone size are copied from that table; D and trimming were computed from the DNA. Among 240,000 or so clones, about four fifths were seen once, and the ten largest hold 6.5% to 8.5%. Enrolled during active infection, Seattle patients were then followed longitudinally.

The sequenced sample consisted of peripheral blood. The receptor comes from a woman older than 75 with COVID-19, enrolled during active disease. The chain joins TRBV7-9 to TRBJ2-7; 9 nucleotides align to TRBD1. CDR3 coding DNA: TGTGCCAGCAGCTTGGGACAGGGCGTCTACGAGCAGTACTTC. Translation: CASSLGQGVYEQYF.